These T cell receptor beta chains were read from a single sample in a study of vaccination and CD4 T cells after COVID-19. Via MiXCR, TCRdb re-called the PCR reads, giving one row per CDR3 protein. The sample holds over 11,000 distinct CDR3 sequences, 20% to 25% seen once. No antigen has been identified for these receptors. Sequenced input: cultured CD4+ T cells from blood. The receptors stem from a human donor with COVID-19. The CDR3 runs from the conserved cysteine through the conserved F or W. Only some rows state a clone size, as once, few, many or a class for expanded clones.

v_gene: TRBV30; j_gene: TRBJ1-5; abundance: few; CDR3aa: CAWTGSRDNQPQHF
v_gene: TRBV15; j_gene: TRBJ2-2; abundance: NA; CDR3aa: CATSRDQLANTGELFF
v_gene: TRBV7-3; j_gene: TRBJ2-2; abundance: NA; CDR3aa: CASRPGTGRGTGELFF
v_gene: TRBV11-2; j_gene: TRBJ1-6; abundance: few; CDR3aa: CASSLLDSGYSPLHF
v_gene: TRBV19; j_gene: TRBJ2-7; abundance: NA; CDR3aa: CASSEGLARYEQYF
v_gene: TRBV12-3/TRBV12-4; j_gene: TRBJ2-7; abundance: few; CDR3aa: CASTTGASGGYEQYF
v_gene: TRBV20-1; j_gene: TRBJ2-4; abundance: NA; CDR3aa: CSAISSGRGDIQYF
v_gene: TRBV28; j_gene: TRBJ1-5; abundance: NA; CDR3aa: CASSPLPVVGNQPQHF
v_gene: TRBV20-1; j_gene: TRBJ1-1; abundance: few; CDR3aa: CSASLAGARMNTEAFF
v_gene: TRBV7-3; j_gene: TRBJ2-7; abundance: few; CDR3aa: CASSSRLAGVYEQYF
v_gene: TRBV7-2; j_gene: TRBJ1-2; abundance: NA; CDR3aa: CASGNYGYTF
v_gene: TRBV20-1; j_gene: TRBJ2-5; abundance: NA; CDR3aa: CSAGGAIAETQYF
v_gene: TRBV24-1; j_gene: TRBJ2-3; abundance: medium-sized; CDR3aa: CATSESGAGDTQYF
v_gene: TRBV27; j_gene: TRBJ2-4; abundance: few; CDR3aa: CASSTRTSGGFGNIQYF
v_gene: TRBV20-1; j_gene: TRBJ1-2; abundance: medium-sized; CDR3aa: CSARAIQGDGYTF
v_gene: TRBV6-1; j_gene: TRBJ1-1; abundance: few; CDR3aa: CASSERGRTEAFF
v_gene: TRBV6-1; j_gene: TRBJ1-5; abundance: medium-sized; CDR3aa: CASSEGPARYSNQPQHF
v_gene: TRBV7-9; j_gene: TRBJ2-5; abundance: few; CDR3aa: CASRETGFQETQYF
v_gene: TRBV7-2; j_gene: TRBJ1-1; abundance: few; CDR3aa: CASSLAGHQNTEAFF
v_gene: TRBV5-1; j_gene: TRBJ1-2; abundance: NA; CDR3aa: CASSRADNYGYTF
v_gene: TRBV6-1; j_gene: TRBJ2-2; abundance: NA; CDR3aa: CASRTHGGSNTGELFF
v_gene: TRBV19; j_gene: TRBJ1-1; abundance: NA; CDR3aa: CASARGGTGGPRVTEAFF